A single sample is the source of the 17 T cell receptor beta chains below, sequenced in a study of breast tumors, draining lymph nodes, adjacent tissues. TCRdb analysed the multiplex PCR reads with MiXCR anew, one entry per CDR3 protein. This sample yields over 20,000 distinct CDR3 sequences, of which about 25% are seen a single time; approximately 13% belongs to the top ten. Sequencing used breast tumor tissue. The receptors here all came from a female donor with breast cancer. Some clones in this sample may be carry-over from other donors' samples.

This clonotype was seen ten or more times. The rearrangement uses TRBV6-5 and TRBJ1-4; D unresolved. Germline V gene data show CDR1 as MNHEY and CDR2 as SVGAGI. This CDR3 region has 17 residues. The V and J ends lost 6 bases and 4 bases respectively, with 21 bases between them. CDR3 nucleotides: TGTGCCAGCAGCCCGGACGGTGTAATGAGAGTTAATGAAAAACTGTTTTTT. This codes for CASSPDGVMRVNEKLFF.

As concerns this clonotype: A single base separates this from a much larger clone, so it may be a read error. The chain joins TRBV5-6 to TRBJ1-3; D possibly corresponds to TRBD1 (5 bases). Germline CDR1 reads SGHDT; CDR2 reads YYEEEE. Trimming took off 3 bases at V and 0 bases at J, with 13 bases between the two ends. This CDR3 has 16 amino acids. Written as DNA, the CDR3 is TGTGCCAGCAGCTACGGGGCGCCGGCCTCTGGAAACACCATATATTTT. It encodes CASSYGAPASGNTIYF.

This clonotype was recorded at least ten times. This sequence joins TRBV7-9 and TRBJ1-5, with D possibly TRBD1 on 5 matching bases. This CDR3 contains 14 residues. Trimming stripped 3 bases from V and 7 bases from J, with 13 bases between. Looked up from germline, CDR1 is SEHNR and CDR2 is FQNEAQ (reference sequence). In DNA, the CDR3 is TGTGCCAGCAGCTTCTGGGGACCAGGGCAGCCCCAGCATTTT. Protein product: CASSFWGPGQPQHF.

This clonotype was counted at least ten times. V gene TRBV20-1 combines with J gene TRBJ2-1; 10 bases are shared with TRBD2. The trim removed 6 bases at V and 8 bases at J, leaving 13 bases unmatched. In germline, CDR1 is DFQATT, CDR2 SNEGSKA (reference sequence). The CDR3 runs to 15 residues. The CDR3, as DNA: TGCAGTGCCCCGCGGGGGAGCGGGAGGGGGGATGAGCAGTTCTTC. Translated, it gives CSAPRGSGRGDEQFF.

This clonotype was found many times. The chain has TRBV28 and TRBJ1-2, with 9 bases aligning to TRBD1. This CDR3 comprises 15 residues. The V segment lost 6 bases and the J segment 4 bases; nucleotides outside the gene matches: 9. Germline CDR1 reads MDHEN; CDR2 reads SYDVKM. This CDR3 is CASSHSTGGVYGYTF. CDR3 DNA sequence: TGTGCCAGCAGCCACTCGACAGGGGGAGTCTATGGCTACACCTTC.

This clonotype appeared many times. The chain joins TRBV9 to TRBJ2-3, with 7 bases lining up with TRBD1. V shed 3 bases, J shed 2 bases, and the junction held 9 bases outside the gene matches. Germline CDR1 is SGDLS and CDR2 is YYNGEE. CDR3 size: 16 residues. The CDR3 DNA follows: TGTGCCAGCAGCGACGGGACAGACCTGCTCACAGATACGCAGTATTTT. This encodes CASSDGTDLLTDTQYF.

At least ten counts were recorded for this clonotype. The CDR3 loop is CASSRLAATGDTQYF. CDR3 coding DNA: TGTGCCAGCAGCCGCCTAGCGGCGACCGGGGATACGCAGTATTTT. The chain carries TRBV11-2 and TRBJ2-3, with 7 bases that match TRBD2. Germline V CDR1 and CDR2: SGHAT, FQNNGV. The CDR3 spans 15 residues. The V and J ends lost 5 bases and 6 bases, in that order; junction bases with no gene match: 11.

This clonotype was detected many times. The V call is TRBV28, the J call TRBJ2-1, with 10 bases aligning to TRBD1. CDR1 and CDR2 from the germline V gene are MDHEN and SYDVKM. The CDR3 is made up of 14 amino acids. With V trimmed by 9 bases and J by 6 bases, 8 bases remained unmatched. In nucleotides, the CDR3 is TGTGCCAGTTGGGGGACAGGGGTTCGCAATGAGCAGTTCTTC. Its protein is CASWGTGVRNEQFF.

This clonotype was seen repeatedly, ten times or more. The rearrangement links TRBV24-1 to TRBJ1-2, with a weak D call TRBD1 (5 bases). This CDR3 has 14 amino acids. Germline V gives CDR1 KGHDR, CDR2 SFDVKD. V was clipped by 7 bases and J by 3 bases, with 14 bases between them. The CDR3 coding sequence is TGTGCCACCAGGGGGACGGGGGAAGACTATGGCTACACCTTC. Translated, it gives CATRGTGEDYGYTF.

This clonotype is judged medium-sized. The J gene is TRBJ2-7, the V gene TRBV5-1, with TRBD2 matching over 8 bases. The V gene's germline CDR1 is SGHRS and CDR2 YFSETQ. This CDR3 has 15 amino acids. Trimming cost V 0 bases and J 6 bases; bases outside gene matches: 8. The CDR3: CASSLEAGELGEQYF. The CDR3 DNA reads as TGCGCCAGCAGCTTGGAAGCGGGAGAGTTGGGCGAGCAGTACTTC.

This clonotype was detected many times. J is TRBJ2-3 and V is TRBV5-1; TRBD1 agrees at 7 bases. V lost 7 bases, J lost 1 base, and 12 bases stayed unmatched. The CDR3 has 16 amino acids. The germline V gene has CDR1 SGHRS and CDR2 YFSETQ. The CDR3 here is CASRKPGTVRTDTQYF. The CDR3 nucleotides are TGCGCCAGCCGAAAACCTGGGACAGTGCGCACAGATACGCAGTATTTT.

Ten or more counts support this clonotype. This chain uses TRBV12-3 or TRBV12-4 with TRBJ2-7; D is uncertain. The CDR3 is made up of 12 amino acids. The V and J ends lost 3 bases and 5 bases respectively, with 8 bases between them. Written as DNA, the CDR3 is TGTGCCAGCAGTTTTCTCCGGAACGAGCAGTACTTC. Encoded protein: CASSFLRNEQYF.

With regard to this clonotype: A much larger clone differs from this one at a single base, so this may be a read error. The chain links TRBV18 to TRBJ2-7, with 7 bases aligning to TRBD1. CDR1 and CDR2 from the germline V gene are KGHSH and LQKENI. CDR3 length: 14 residues. The DNA of the CDR3 is TGTGCCAGCTCACCAGGGACAGACTCCTGCGAGCAGTACTTC. Its protein product is CASSPGTDSCEQYF.

This clonotype was found many times. CDR3 sequence: CASSSTGDNTDTQYF. CDR3 DNA sequence: TGCGCCAGCAGCTCTACAGGGGATAACACAGATACGCAGTATTTT. The rearrangement links TRBV5-1 to TRBJ2-3, with 7 bases identical to TRBD1. The CDR3 runs to 15 residues. CDR1 SGHRS and CDR2 YFSETQ come from the germline V gene. The V gene end was trimmed by 3 bases and the J gene end by 2 bases; junction bases not matched to a gene: 6.

This clonotype was observed at least ten times. This sequence joins TRBV11-2 and TRBJ2-5; no firm D call. V was cut by 6 bases and J by 5 bases, with 10 bases left in between. The CDR3 spans 12 residues. Germline loops: CDR1 SGHAT, CDR2 FQNNGV. CDR3 in amino acids: CASRTITETQYF. Written as DNA, the CDR3 is TGTGCCAGCAGGACAATAACGGAGACCCAGTACTTC.

With respect to this clonotype: Just one base apart from a much larger clone, this may be a read error. The chain carries TRBV4-2 and TRBJ2-6; maybe TRBD1 (6 bases). The germline gives CDR1 LGHNA, CDR2 YNFKEQ. The CDR3 covers 19 residues. DNA for the CDR3: TGTGCCAACAGCCAAGTAGGAGCAGGGGCGAGCTCTGGGGCCAACGTCCTGACTTTC. Encoded protein: CANSQVGAGASSGANVLTF.

The chain carries TRBV19 and TRBJ1-1, with D tentatively TRBD1 (6 bases). V lost 5 bases and J lost 1, with 14 bases in between. The CDR3 has 15 residues. CDR1 is LNHDA, CDR2 SQIVND, per germline (reference sequence). The CDR3 nucleotides read TGTGCCAGTAGTCCTCGGGCAGGGGCGAACACTGAAGCTTTCTTT. This codes for CASSPRAGANTEAFF.